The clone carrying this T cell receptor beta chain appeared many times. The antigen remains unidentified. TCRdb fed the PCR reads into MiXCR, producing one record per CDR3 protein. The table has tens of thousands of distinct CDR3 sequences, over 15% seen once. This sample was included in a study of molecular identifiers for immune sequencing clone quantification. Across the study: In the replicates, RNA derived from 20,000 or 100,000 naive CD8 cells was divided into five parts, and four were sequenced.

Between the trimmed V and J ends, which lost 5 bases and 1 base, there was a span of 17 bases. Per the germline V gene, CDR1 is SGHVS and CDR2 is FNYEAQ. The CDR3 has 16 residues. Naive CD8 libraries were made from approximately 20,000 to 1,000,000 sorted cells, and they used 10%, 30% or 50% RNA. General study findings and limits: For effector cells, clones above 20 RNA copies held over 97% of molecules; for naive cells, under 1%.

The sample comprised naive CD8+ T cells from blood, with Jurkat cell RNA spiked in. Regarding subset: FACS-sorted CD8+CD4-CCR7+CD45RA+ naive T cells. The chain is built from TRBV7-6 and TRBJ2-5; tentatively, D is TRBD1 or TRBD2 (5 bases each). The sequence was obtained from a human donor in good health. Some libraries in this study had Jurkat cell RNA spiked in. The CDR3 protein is CASSPLVGVGQETQYF. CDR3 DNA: TGTGCCAGCAGCCCCCTCGTGGGGGTTGGCCAAGAGACCCAGTACTTC.